This T cell receptor (beta chain) was retrieved from a study of blood T cell repertoires in COVID-19. Looking at the study overall: Sample material is recorded as cDNA or gDNA derived from T cells, B-cell-depleted T cells, or PBMCs.

This clone was detected only once. There are 16 residues in the CDR3. Trimming took 0 bases from V and 0 from J, leaving 9 bases between them. The germline V gene has CDR1 PRHDT and CDR2 FYEKMQ (reference sequence). Assay: immunoSEQ multiplex PCR; the TCRdb copy retains only in-frame clones and omits some. The table shows about 270,000 clones, with approximately 90% occurring only once. Sequencing was done on a sample of PBMCs or T cells enriched from blood (not recorded which). The J gene is TRBJ1-3, the V gene TRBV13, with D unclear. The TCR comes from a woman between 40 and 55 years old with acute COVID-19. As DNA, the CDR3 is TGTGCCAGCAGCTTAGGGACGGGTAGCTCTGGAAACACCATATATTTT. Translation gives CASSLGTGSSGNTIYF.